The 17 T cell receptor beta chains presented below share a single source sample, sequenced in a study of blood T cell repertoires in COVID-19. Libraries were prepared by immunoSEQ multiplex PCR; TCRdb keeps only in-frame clonotypes and omits some of them. The sample has some 160,000 clones, 85% seen once; the top ten hold roughly 8.1%. Material for sequencing was peripheral blood. These receptors all stem from a woman older than 75 with COVID-19, enrolled during active disease.

A few counts support this clone. The chain has TRBV5-1 and TRBJ1-4, with TRBD1 as a possible D gene (5 bases). The ends were cut back, 4 bases at V and 6 bases at J, with 10 bases in the middle. The CDR3 is 13 amino acids. Germline V gives CDR1 SGHRS, CDR2 YFSETQ. The CDR3 DNA is TGCGCCAGCAGCCCCAGCAGGGATGAAAAACTGTTTTTT. This encodes CASSPSRDEKLFF.

The CDR3 sequence: CATGGQGGYGYTF. The CDR3 DNA reads TGTGCCACAGGGGGACAGGGGGGTTATGGCTACACCTTC. The J gene is TRBJ1-2, the V gene TRBV19; 11 bases match TRBD1. J lost 5 bases, V lost 10 bases, and 6 bases had no gene match. The CDR3 is made up of 13 amino acids. Germline assignment: CDR1 LNHDA and CDR2 SQIVND (reference sequence). The full variable domain, with the rest looked up from reference TRBV19 and TRBJ1-2, is DGGITQSPKYLFRKEGQNVTLSCEQNLNHDAMYWYRQDPGQGLRLIYYSQIVNDFQKGDIAEGYSVSREKKESFPLTVTSAQKNPTAFYLCATGGQGGYGYTFGSGTRLTVV.

Here the CDR3 reads CASSETGEYQPQHF. The CDR3 region has the DNA TGTGCCAGCAGTGAAACAGGGGAGTATCAGCCCCAGCATTTT. The rearrangement links TRBV2 to TRBJ1-5; 7 nucleotides align to TRBD1. CDR3 length: 14 amino acids. V trimming: 2 bases; J trimming: 5 bases; junction bases outside the gene matches: 3. CDR1 is SNHLY, CDR2 FYNNEI, per germline. Drawing the rest from reference TRBV2 and TRBJ1-5, the complete variable domain is EPEVTQTPSHQVTQMGQEVILRCVPISNHLYFYWYRQILGQKVEFLVSFYNNEISEKSEIFDDQFSVERPDGSNFTLKIRSTKLEDSAMYFCASSETGEYQPQHFGDGTRLSIL.

The V and J genes are TRBV6-2 or TRBV6-3 and TRBJ2-3; unclear D gene. This CDR3 region has 12 residues. Germline-derived CDR1 and CDR2 are MNHEY and SVGEGT. With 6 bases removed from V and 11 bases from J, the gap between germline ends came to 15 bases. CDR3 loop: CASSPVRSRQYF. The CDR3 DNA sequence: TGTGCCAGCAGCCCGGTCAGGTCTCGGCAGTATTTT.

This chain links TRBV5-1 with TRBJ2-2; 7 bases line up with TRBD2. The germline gives CDR1 SGHRS, CDR2 YFSETQ. This CDR3 comprises 13 residues. Losses at the gene ends were 4 bases for V and 3 bases for J; bases not matched to a gene: 0. The chain's CDR3 is CASSAGDTGELFF. In DNA, the CDR3 is TGCGCCAGCAGCGCGGGGGACACCGGGGAGCTGTTTTTT.

This chain links TRBV12-3 or TRBV12-4 with TRBJ1-1, with D maybe TRBD1 (6 bases). The CDR3 has 12 residues. V gave up 6 bases and J gave up 3 bases, with 8 bases separating them. CDR3 nucleotides: TGTGCCAGCAGCACAGGGTACACTGAAGCTTTCTTT. Translated, it gives CASSTGYTEAFF.

The rearrangement links TRBV6-1 to TRBJ1-5; D may be TRBD1 (6 bases). CDR3 length: 15 residues. Germline CDR1 reads MNHNS; CDR2 reads SASEGT. V was trimmed by 0 bases and J by 3 bases, leaving 9 bases between them. CDR3 sequence: CASSEAGAVNQPQHF. CDR3 nucleotides: TGTGCCAGCAGTGAAGCGGGGGCGGTCAATCAGCCCCAGCATTTT.

The chain joins TRBV3-1 (or the pseudogene TRBV3-2) to TRBJ2-2; 7 positions match TRBD1. Per germline, CDR1 LGHDT and CDR2 YNNKEL (reference sequence). The J segment lost 3 bases and the V segment lost 6 bases, leaving 4 bases of the junction unmatched. The CDR3 contains 14 residues. The CDR3 loop is CASRQGSDTGELFF. Written as DNA, the CDR3 is TGTGCCAGCAGACAGGGGAGCGACACCGGGGAGCTGTTTTTT.

V and J are TRBV19 and TRBJ1-3; D not certain. V was shortened by 7 bases and J by 0 bases, with 13 bases between the two germline ends. Germline V gene lookup returns CDR1 LNHDA and CDR2 SQIVND (reference sequence). The CDR3 runs 15 residues. The CDR3 DNA follows: TGTGCCAGTAATCTAGGAGGGAGCTCTGGAAACACCATATATTTT. Translated, it gives CASNLGGSSGNTIYF.

This clone was observed a few times. The chain employs TRBV2 and TRBJ1-2; D is unclear. CDR3 length equals 14 residues. Trimming shortened V by 9 bases and J by 5 bases, and 19 bases separated the two germline ends. The germline gives CDR1 SNHLY, CDR2 FYNNEI. The CDR3 coding sequence is TGTGCCAGTGAGGAGGGTCTTCAGAGGTATGGCTACACCTTC. It encodes CASEEGLQRYGYTF.

The chain carries TRBV12-3 or TRBV12-4 and TRBJ1-6, with no clear D. V lost 0 bases to trimming and J lost 9 bases, with 6 bases between them. The CDR3 length is 13 residues. CDR3 coding DNA: TGTGCCAGCAGTTTAGCGCCGGTTTCACCCCTCCACTTT. Translated: CASSLAPVSPLHF.

V is TRBV19 and J is TRBJ1-2; weak D call: TRBD1 (5 bases). The germline gives CDR1 LNHDA, CDR2 SQIVND (reference sequence). The CDR3 is 14 residues long. V lost 6 bases and J 1 base, leaving 12 bases between the germline ends. The CDR3 sequence: CASSPRQLNYGYTF. The DNA for the CDR3 is TGTGCCAGTAGCCCTCGACAGCTTAACTATGGCTACACCTTC.

The rearrangement joins TRBV15 to TRBJ1-1; D perhaps matches TRBD1 (6 bases). The CDR3 totals 14 residues. V was trimmed by 3 bases and J by 7 bases, leaving 15 bases between them. The germline gives CDR1 LNHNV, CDR2 YYDKDF (reference sequence). The CDR3 spells CATSSDRITLEAFF. CDR3 nucleotide sequence: TGTGCCACCAGCAGTGACAGGATTACCCTTGAAGCTTTCTTT.

This CDR3 reads CASSQELYTEAFF. Written as DNA, the CDR3 is TGTGCCAGCAGCCAAGAATTGTATACTGAAGCTTTCTTT. The rearrangement links TRBV3-1 (or the pseudogene TRBV3-2) to TRBJ1-1; D gene ambiguous. Germline-derived CDR1 and CDR2 are LGHDT and YNNKEL (reference sequence). Trimming shortened V by 0 bases and J by 5 bases, and 7 bases separated the two germline ends. CDR3 length: 13 amino acids.

The CDR3 sequence: CASSPDSYNQPQHF. The CDR3 region has the DNA TGCGCCAGCAGCCCAGACAGCTACAATCAGCCCCAGCATTTT. This rearrangement joins TRBV5-1 to TRBJ1-5, with D perhaps matching TRBD1 (5 bases). CDR1 SGHRS and CDR2 YFSETQ come from the germline V gene. Between the trimmed V and J ends, which lost 4 bases and 3 bases, there was a span of 11 bases. This CDR3 has 14 residues.

This chain joins TRBV6-5 and TRBJ2-1, with 14 positions matching TRBD2. The trim removed 6 bases at V and 5 bases at J, leaving 3 bases unmatched. The CDR3 covers 15 residues. Germline values: CDR1 MNHEY, CDR2 SVGAGI. The DNA of the CDR3 is TGTGCCAGCAGCCAGGGACTAGCGGGAGACAATGAGCAGTTCTTC. It translates to CASSQGLAGDNEQFF.

This clone was counted a single time. Other DNA sequences in this sample translate to the same CDR3. The chain uses TRBV5-1 and TRBJ1-6; TRBD1 aligns across 11 bases. V lost 0 bases and J lost 8; bases outside the gene matches: 1. The CDR3 is 15 residues long. CDR1 SGHRS and CDR2 YFSETQ come from the germline V gene. Here the CDR3 reads CASSLGTGGDSPLHF. The CDR3 DNA follows: TGCGCCAGCAGCTTGGGGACAGGGGGCGATTCACCCCTCCACTTT.